A selection of T cell receptor beta chains follows, all from one sample in a study of CD8 T cells in ankylosing spondylitis. TCRdb re-analysed the 5' RACE reads in MiXCR, keeping a single row per CDR3 protein. The repertoire includes 350,000 to 450,000 distinct CDR3 sequences, about 20% of them detected once, and 10% to 15% sits in the top ten. Sequencing was carried out using blood, either unsorted or a sorted T cell fraction (not recorded which). The receptors here all came from a male donor with ankylosing spondylitis or in good health (not recorded which). Each CDR3 is given with its conserved first and last residue. Expanded clones get a size class; other rows say once, few or many, or leave the size out.

clone size	J gene	V gene	CDR3 protein
few	TRBJ2-3	TRBV7-2	CASSLYMARGTDTQYF
.	TRBJ2-7	TRBV11-2	CASSSDREEQYF
.	TRBJ2-5	TRBV6-5	CASASGGTQYF
.	TRBJ1-4	TRBV29-1	CSVEDRDGSYEKLFF
many	TRBJ2-7	TRBV27	CASSLDRDHEQYF
.	TRBJ2-3	TRBV15	CATSRDDLTDTQYF
many	TRBJ2-1	TRBV12-3/TRBV12-4	CASSFGGYNEQFF
.	TRBJ2-5	TRBV20-1	CSARYGGETQYF
few	TRBJ2-7	TRBV12-3/TRBV12-4	CASSWGATYEQYF
few	TRBJ2-5	TRBV29-1	CSVVIAGEVETQYF
.	TRBJ2-7	TRBV12-3/TRBV12-4	CASSSTRDRDPYEQYF
.	TRBJ1-6	TRBV28	CASSLDIPNSPLHF
few	TRBJ1-6	TRBV6-2/TRBV6-3	CASSFTENSPLHF
.	TRBJ2-1	TRBV29-1	CSVGGSSYNEQFF
.	TRBJ2-7	TRBV30	CAWSVLFDSLGEQYF
few	TRBJ2-1	TRBV10-3	CAISDGPLDEQFF
.	TRBJ2-7	TRBV5-1	CASRPPGTDPYEQYF
.	TRBJ2-1	TRBV24-1	CATSDPPGDEQFF
few	TRBJ2-7	TRBV11-2	CASSSWSAAYEQYF
.	TRBJ1-1	TRBV29-1	CSAYGQWMNTEAFF
.	TRBJ1-1	TRBV12-5	CASGFFILAEAFF
few	TRBJ2-2	TRBV9	CASSVGDRGRRPNTGELFF
.	TRBJ2-7	TRBV20-1	CSATSGGSPRDEQYF
.	TRBJ1-5	TRBV15	CATSGPRDGRNQPQHF
few	TRBJ2-3	TRBV12-3/TRBV12-4	CASRSGTSVLLADTQYF
.	TRBJ1-5	TRBV6-1	CASKTRGPQHF
.	TRBJ2-7	TRBV14	CASSQGLTRYEQYF
.	TRBJ2-1	TRBV2	CASSELAGVNNEQFF
few	TRBJ2-5	TRBV21-1	CASSKRRGPTWTQYF
few	TRBJ2-3	TRBV7-9	CASSSALDFPDTQYF
few	TRBJ2-7	TRBV7-9	CASSFHYEQYF
.	TRBJ2-3	TRBV6-1	CASSERRVDTQYF
.	TRBJ2-7	TRBV20-1	CSVPDYEQYF
few	TRBJ2-7	TRBV20-1	CSARGRGPVYEQYF
.	TRBJ1-6	TRBV15	CATSRDTSGSPLHF
.	TRBJ1-1	TRBV12-3/TRBV12-4	CASSLGPSEAFF
few	TRBJ2-5	TRBV9	CASSPGGVGETQYF
few	TRBJ2-1	TRBV12-3/TRBV12-4	CASSIGTSGYNEQFF
.	TRBJ2-7	TRBV5-1	CASSLRLAGGRLPYEQYF
few	TRBJ1-1	TRBV6-5	CASSYLRDRYMNTEAFF
.	TRBJ2-5	TRBV7-9	CASSYRTSPNRETQYF
few	TRBJ2-5	TRBV7-9	CASSPGTVSQETQYF
few	TRBJ2-3	TRBV6-4	CASSEEERGADTQYF
few	TRBJ2-6	TRBV12-3/TRBV12-4	CASSLGPVLSGANVLTF
.	TRBJ2-3	TRBV24-1	CATRESDTQYF
few	TRBJ2-3	TRBV12-3/TRBV12-4	CASSHHPYTDTQYF
.	TRBJ2-2	TRBV12-3/TRBV12-4	CASSPRGTGAAGELFF
.	TRBJ1-6	TRBV4-2	CASSQETGAADSYNSPLHF
few	TRBJ2-4	TRBV25-1	CASSEYVRLAKNIQYF
.	TRBJ1-1	TRBV4-1	CASSHTAWNTEAFF
few	TRBJ2-7	TRBV10-1	CASTSTGGYEQYF
few	TRBJ2-5	TRBV20-1	CSARTSGWYQETQYF
few	TRBJ2-2	TRBV29-1	CSVEGRGTGELFF
.	TRBJ2-2	TRBV12-3/TRBV12-4	CASNPGLRTGELFF
.	TRBJ2-5	TRBV9	CASSATTGGWETQYF